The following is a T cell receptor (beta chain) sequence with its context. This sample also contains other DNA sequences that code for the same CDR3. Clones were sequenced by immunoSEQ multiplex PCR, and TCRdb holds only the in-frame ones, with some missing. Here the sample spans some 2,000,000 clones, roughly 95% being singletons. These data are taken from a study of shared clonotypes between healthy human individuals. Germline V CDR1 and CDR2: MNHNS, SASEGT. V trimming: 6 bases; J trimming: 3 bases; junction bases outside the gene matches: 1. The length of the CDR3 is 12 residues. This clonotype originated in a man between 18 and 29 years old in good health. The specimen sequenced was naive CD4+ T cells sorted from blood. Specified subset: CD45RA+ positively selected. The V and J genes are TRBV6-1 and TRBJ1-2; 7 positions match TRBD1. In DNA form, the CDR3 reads TGTGCCAGCAGCGGGACAGACTATGGCTACACCTTC. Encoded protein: CASSGTDYGYTF.